This T cell receptor (beta chain) came from a study of CD8 T cells in Susac syndrome. Findings and limits, study-wide: In Susac syndrome, CD4+ T cell repertoires lacked any clonal expansion.

RNA totalling roughly 0.45 to 1 ug underwent reverse transcription with random hexamers. TCRdb recomputed calls from the immunoSEQ multiplex PCR reads with MiXCR, one row per CDR3 protein. This sample has under 150,000 distinct CDR3 sequences, with approximately 94% found just once. The V segment lost 6 bases and the J segment 5 bases; nucleotides outside the gene matches: 6. Germline loops: CDR1 DFQATT, CDR2 SNEGSKA (reference sequence). The CDR3 sequence is 12 residues long. On this clonotype itself: Its antigen is not identified.

In blood CD8+ and CD4+ T cells, TCR beta underwent sequencing. Isolation of CD8+ and CD4+ T cells was performed negatively, whereas enrichment of TEMRA cells was done by FACS. This chain links TRBV20-1 with TRBJ2-7; 8 nucleotides line up with TRBD1. This TCR was sampled from a human donor with Susac syndrome. Sequencing was performed on CD4+ T cells from PBMCs. The CDR3 region is CSARTGLDEQYF. CDR3 DNA: TGCAGTGCCAGGACAGGGTTGGACGAGCAGTACTTC.